The next 8 T cell receptor beta chains were all read from a single sample in a study of human T cells and chemical hapten exposure. The time point here: pre-sensitization, week 0. Specified treatment: therapeutic diphenylcyclopropenone sensitization with weekly scalp DPC. MiXCR, applied by TCRdb to the RACE reads, yields one record per CDR3 protein. The table records about 300,000 distinct CDR3 sequences, approximately 5% of them present only once. The starting material was whole blood, obtained in connection with sensitization to the hapten diphenylcyclopropenone (DPC). Source of these receptors: a young woman with alopecia areata. Some clones in this sample may be carry-over from other donors' samples.

In its sample, this clonotype was seen a few times. This rearrangement joins TRBV29-1 to TRBJ1-2; perhaps TRBD1 as D (6 bases). The CDR3 runs 11 residues. Trimming pared 7 bases from V and 6 bases from J, leaving 12 bases between. Germline-derived CDR1 and CDR2 are SQVTM and ANQGSEA. The CDR3 coding sequence is TGCAGCGACAGGGTAGCCCATGGCTACACCTTC. Protein sequence: CSDRVAHGYTF.

This clonotype was picked up many times. J is TRBJ1-4 and V is TRBV6-1; 11 bases match TRBD1. Unmatched junction bases numbered 18, after V lost 6 bases and J lost 3 bases. This CDR3 contains 20 residues. CDR1 and CDR2 (germline): MNHNS, SASEGT. CDR3: CASRPNERDRGKGANEKLFF. DNA for the CDR3: TGTGCCAGCAGACCCAATGAGCGGGACAGGGGGAAGGGGGCTAATGAAAAACTGTTTTTT.

This clonotype has ten or more counts. The chain combines TRBV27 with TRBJ1-5; the D gene is possibly TRBD1 (6 bases). The germline CDR1 and CDR2 sequences are MNHEY and SMNVEV (reference sequence). The ends were cut back, 2 bases at V and 6 bases at J, with 11 bases in the middle. The length of the CDR3 is 14 residues. CDR3 nucleotides: TGTGCCAGCAGTTTAGGGGGGGCAAGTCAGCCCCAGCATTTT. It encodes CASSLGGASQPQHF.

This clonotype was seen repeatedly, ten times or more. V and J are TRBV28 and TRBJ1-4; TRBD1 matches at 8 bases. The J segment lost 4 bases and the V segment lost 5 bases, leaving 12 bases of the junction unmatched. CDR1 and CDR2 from the germline V gene are MDHEN and SYDVKM. The CDR3 has 17 residues. This CDR3 reads CASSPPRQGLGNEKLFF. The CDR3 DNA reads as TGTGCCAGCAGTCCGCCGCGACAGGGGCTGGGTAATGAAAAACTGTTTTTT. Combining the CDR3 with reference TRBV28 and TRBJ1-4 gives the whole variable domain DVKVTQSSRYLVKRTGEKVFLECVQDMDHENMFWYRQDPGLGLRLIYFSYDVKMKEKGDIPEGYSVSREKKERFSLILESASTNQTSMYLCASSPPRQGLGNEKLFFGSGTQLSVL.

The chain joins TRBV15 to TRBJ2-7; 11 bases line up with TRBD1. The CDR3 loop spans 16 amino acids. The junction had 6 bases not matched to a gene; V was cut back by 3 bases and J by 2 bases. The germline CDR1 and CDR2 sequences are LNHNV and YYDKDF (reference sequence). The CDR3: CATSSPPGQGAYEQYF. In DNA, the CDR3 is TGTGCCACCAGCAGCCCACCGGGACAGGGGGCCTACGAGCAGTACTTC.

The genes are TRBV3-1 and TRBJ1-5; D unclear. V shed 4 bases and J shed 0 bases, with 7 bases lying between them. The CDR3 runs 14 residues. Germline values: CDR1 LGHDT, CDR2 YNNKEL (reference sequence). The CDR3 spells CASSPIHSNQPQHF. The CDR3, as DNA: TGTGCCAGCAGCCCTATACATAGCAATCAGCCCCAGCATTTT.

This clonotype has a handful of counts. The gene calls are TRBV4-2 and TRBJ1-1; D is uncertain. The CDR3 consists of 15 residues. V was shortened by 0 bases and J by 2 bases, with 10 bases between the two germline ends. The germline CDR1 and CDR2 sequences are LGHNA and YNFKEQ. The CDR3 reads CASSQDPSLNTEAFF. CDR3 nucleotide sequence: TGTGCCAGCAGCCAAGATCCTAGCTTAAACACTGAAGCTTTCTTT.

The chain has TRBV3-1 and TRBJ1-2; D might be TRBD1 (6 bases). CDR3 length: 15 amino acids. V was clipped by 0 bases and J by 7 bases, with 15 bases between them. Germline loops: CDR1 LGHDT, CDR2 YNNKEL (reference sequence). This CDR3 reads CASSQDVGGKGGYTF. CDR3 sequence (DNA): TGTGCCAGCAGCCAAGATGTAGGGGGGAAGGGTGGCTACACCTTC.